What follows are 10 T cell receptor beta chains derived from one specimen sequenced in a study of T cell responses to AZD1222 COVID-19 vaccine. Using immunoSEQ multiplex PCR, the repertoire was profiled, and TCRdb retains in-frame clones only, with some absent. Altogether approximately 49,000 clones are present, around 80% being singletons, with the ten largest covering roughly 20%. This specimen was peripheral blood, taken on day 0 of MenACWY control vaccination. These receptors came from an adult in good health.

V usage is TRBV29-1 and J usage is TRBJ2-1; TRBD2 matches at 8 bases. The CDR3 totals 13 residues. Looked up from germline, CDR1 is SQVTM and CDR2 is ANQGSEA. V gave up 8 bases and J gave up 3 bases; unmatched junction bases: 6. Written as DNA, the CDR3 is TGCAGCTGGTACGGGAGGGACTACAATGAGCAGTTCTTC. It translates to CSWYGRDYNEQFF.

The J gene is TRBJ1-5, the V gene TRBV10-3; D uncertain. CDR3 length: 15 residues. V was shortened by 6 bases and J by 2 bases, with 14 bases between the two germline ends. The germline V gene has CDR1 ENHRY and CDR2 SYGVKD. CDR3 DNA: TGTGCCATCAGCCCGTCCGAGGTGGGCAATCAGCCCCAGCATTTT. This encodes CAISPSEVGNQPQHF.

The chain recombines TRBV28 with TRBJ1-1, with D possibly matching TRBD1 (6 bases). The V end was cut by 2 bases, the J end by 4 bases, with 11 bases between. The germline V gene encodes CDR1 MDHEN and CDR2 SYDVKM. The CDR3 runs to 14 residues. The CDR3 reads CASSLGQGITEAFF. CDR3 coding DNA: TGTGCCAGCAGTTTAGGTCAGGGGATCACTGAAGCTTTCTTT. The full variable domain, its missing parts supplied by reference TRBV28 and TRBJ1-1, is DVKVTQSSRYLVKRTGEKVFLECVQDMDHENMFWYRQDPGLGLRLIYFSYDVKMKEKGDIPEGYSVSREKKERFSLILESASTNQTSMYLCASSLGQGITEAFFGQGTRLTVV.

The rearrangement joins TRBV12-3 or TRBV12-4 to TRBJ1-5; D remains unclear. The CDR3 totals 13 residues. Deletions cut 2 bases from V and 3 bases from J, with 5 bases between. The CDR3 sequence: CASSLWTNQPQHF. The CDR3 nucleotides read TGTGCCAGCAGTTTATGGACCAATCAGCCCCAGCATTTT.

The V gene is TRBV6-6, the J gene TRBJ2-7, with a weak D call TRBD2 (5 bases). Trimming pared 2 bases from V and 0 bases from J, leaving 8 bases between. CDR3 length equals 14 residues. In germline, CDR1 is MNHNY, CDR2 SVGAGI (reference sequence). Here the CDR3 reads CASSYEAASYEQYF. DNA of the CDR3: TGTGCCAGCAGTTACGAAGCGGCCTCCTACGAGCAGTACTTC.

The CDR3 DNA is TGTGCCAGCAGCCGCGGGAGAGACGATGGCTACACCTTC. Encoded protein: CASSRGRDDGYTF. The chain combines TRBV28 with TRBJ1-2; D gene unclear. V gave up 6 bases and J gave up 6 bases, with 14 bases separating them. The CDR3 runs 13 residues. In germline, CDR1 is MDHEN, CDR2 SYDVKM.

This clone was detected only once. This chain joins TRBV5-4 and TRBJ1-2; 10 nucleotides agree with TRBD1. Germline CDR1 SGHNT, CDR2 YYREEE (reference sequence). The CDR3 loop spans 15 amino acids. V was clipped by 4 bases and J by 8 bases; unmatched bases: 11. As DNA, the CDR3 is TGTGCCAGCAGCGAGGGACAGGGGCGTTCAAAGGGCTACACCTTC. Its translation is CASSEGQGRSKGYTF.

There are a few counts of this clone. The V call is TRBV6-5, the J call TRBJ2-3; D may be TRBD1 or TRBD2 (5 bases each). The V and J ends lost 5 bases and 0 bases respectively, with 12 bases between them. The CDR3 totals 15 residues. Germline assignment: CDR1 MNHEY and CDR2 SVGAGI. As DNA, the CDR3 is TGTGCCAGCAGTCGCCGGGACGGGAGCACAGATACGCAGTATTTT. It codes for CASSRRDGSTDTQYF.

V usage is TRBV19 and J usage is TRBJ1-4, with D unclear. This CDR3 comprises 16 residues. Per germline, CDR1 LNHDA and CDR2 SQIVND (reference sequence). Trimming took off 5 bases at V and 2 bases at J, with 15 bases between the two ends. The chain's CDR3 is CASSPRPGWTNEKLFF. CDR3 DNA: TGTGCCAGTAGTCCTAGGCCGGGGTGGACTAATGAAAAACTGTTTTTT.

The rearrangement uses TRBV19 and TRBJ2-2; 8 bases line up with TRBD2. The CDR3 loop spans 16 amino acids. Germline trimming cut 5 bases from V and 7 bases from J; bases unmatched to any gene: 12. The germline CDR1 and CDR2 sequences are LNHDA and SQIVND (reference sequence). CDR3 DNA sequence: TGTGCCAGTAGTCCGTTAGGACTAGCCAAGGGCGGGGAGCTGTTTTTT. Translation gives CASSPLGLAKGGELFF.